These 28 T cell receptor beta chains originate from one sample sequenced in a study of neoadjuvant anti-PD-1 for oral cavity cancer. The data were produced by immunoSEQ multiplex PCR, yet TCRdb's version contains in-frame clones alone and is incomplete. Altogether tens of thousands of clones are present, around four fifths being singletons, with the ten largest covering approximately 3%. Material: PBMCs, obtained before nivolumab (anti-PD-1) treatment. The receptor set was obtained from a person between 40 and 85 years old with oral cavity squamous cell carcinoma.

This rearrangement joins TRBV2 to TRBJ2-5; perhaps TRBD1 as D (6 bases). The germline CDR1 and CDR2 sequences are SNHLY and FYNNEI. Trimming cost V 10 bases and J 1 base, with 13 bases left between them. CDR3 size: 13 residues. The CDR3 DNA reads TGTGCCACCACCCGGGACATCCAAGAGACCCAGTACTTC. It encodes CATTRDIQETQYF.

CDR3: CASSHGQGAAEAFF. In DNA form, the CDR3 reads TGTGCCAGCAGCCACGGGCAGGGGGCCGCTGAAGCTTTCTTT. This chain links TRBV6-6 with TRBJ1-1, with 8 nucleotides matching TRBD1. The CDR3 has 14 amino acids. Germline loops: CDR1 MNHNY, CDR2 SVGAGI (reference sequence). J lost 6 bases, V lost 6 bases, and 9 bases had no gene match.

The chain recombines TRBV20-1 with TRBJ2-3; D assignment may be TRBD1 or TRBD2 (6 bases each). From germline, CDR1 is DFQATT and CDR2 SNEGSKA (reference sequence). CDR3 length: 11 amino acids. Written as DNA, the CDR3 is TGCAGAGGGGGGAACGCAGATACGCAGTATTTT. Translated: CRGGNADTQYF.

V usage is TRBV5-4 and J usage is TRBJ2-6; 7 bases fit TRBD2. Germline V gives CDR1 SGHNT, CDR2 YYREEE (reference sequence). The CDR3 runs 18 residues. Germline trimming cut 3 bases from V and 0 bases from J; bases unmatched to any gene: 9. CDR3 in amino acids: CASSSTGGLGSGANVLTF. The CDR3, as DNA: TGTGCCAGCAGCTCAACCGGGGGGTTAGGCTCTGGGGCCAACGTCCTGACTTTC.

The V call is TRBV5-4, the J call TRBJ2-4; TRBD1 agrees at 8 bases. V lost 0 bases to trimming and J lost 7 bases; unmatched junction nucleotides: 3. This CDR3 region has 14 residues. Per germline, CDR1 SGHNT and CDR2 YYREEE (reference sequence). Here the CDR3 reads CASSLAGGRNIQYF. In DNA form, the CDR3 reads TGTGCCAGCAGCTTGGCAGGGGGCAGGAACATTCAGTACTTC.

The sample holds one count of this clone. This sequence joins TRBV21-1 and TRBJ1-5; TRBD1, the table's D call, was not compared with the DNA. TRBV21-1 is described as a pseudogene. CDR3 length: 15 residues. The CDR3 nucleotides are TGTGCCAGCAAACAGGAAAGGCCCCTTTTGGAGCCCCAGCATTTT. It is translated as CASKQERPLLEPQHF.

The CDR3 DNA sequence: TGTGCCAGCAGTGGCTCCGGGACAGGGGACTACGAGCAGTACTTC. Its protein is CASSGSGTGDYEQYF. This sequence joins TRBV6-1 and TRBJ2-7; 10 bases are a match to TRBD1. Germline CDR1 is MNHNS and CDR2 is SASEGT. Germline trimming cut 4 bases from V and 3 bases from J; bases unmatched to any gene: 6. The CDR3 covers 15 residues.

The chain joins TRBV19 to TRBJ2-3; 7 bases are shared with TRBD1. V lost 8 bases to trimming and J lost 6 bases; unmatched junction nucleotides: 2. The CDR3 sequence is 11 residues long. CDR1 and CDR2 (germline): LNHDA, SQIVND (reference sequence). As DNA, the CDR3 is TGTGCCAGTTCCAGGGGGGATACGCAGTATTTT. Translated: CASSRGDTQYF.

The J gene is TRBJ1-6, the V gene TRBV21-1. TRBV21-1 is flagged as a pseudogene. CDR3 length equals 11 residues. CDR3 nucleotide sequence: TGTGCCAGCAGCAAAGGGGGACCCCTCCACTTT. Encoded protein: CASSKGGPLHF.

This rearrangement joins TRBV4-1 to TRBJ2-5; D may correspond to TRBD1 or TRBD2 (5 bases each). The ends were cut back, 1 base at V and 5 bases at J, with 20 bases in the middle. The CDR3 loop spans 17 amino acids. Germline V lookup: CDR1 MGHRA, CDR2 YSYEKL. The CDR3 DNA is TGCGCCAGCAGCCAAGGGGATCGGGGCTCGAGAGGCGAGACCCAGTACTTC. Translated: CASSQGDRGSRGETQYF.

The chain recombines TRBV20-1 with TRBJ2-7; D gene unclear. Germline CDR1 DFQATT, CDR2 SNEGSKA (reference sequence). V was pared by 5 bases and J by 6 bases, with 8 bases between. The CDR3 spans 10 residues. The CDR3, as DNA: TGCAGTGCTTTGGACGTCGAGCAGTACTTC. Translated, it gives CSALDVEQYF.

This chain uses TRBV5-1 with TRBJ2-1; no definite D call. Deletions cut 8 bases from V and 3 bases from J, with 15 bases between. CDR3 size: 14 residues. Germline V CDR1 and CDR2: SGHRS, YFSETQ. CDR3 sequence: CASGRWEGYNEQFF. In nucleotides, the CDR3 is TGCGCCAGTGGGCGGTGGGAAGGCTACAATGAGCAGTTCTTC.

The chain recombines TRBV5-1 with TRBJ2-4, with TRBD1 as a possible D gene (6 bases). CDR3 length: 16 residues. The germline CDR1 and CDR2 sequences are SGHRS and YFSETQ. Trimming took off 2 bases at V and 2 bases at J, with 14 bases between the two ends. The CDR3 DNA reads as TGCGCCAGCAGCTTTGCCTCCGACAGGACCAAAAACATTCAGTACTTC. Protein product: CASSFASDRTKNIQYF.

The chain employs TRBV29-1 and TRBJ1-2; D is unresolved. The V and J ends lost 4 bases and 0 bases respectively, with 3 bases between them. There are 11 residues in the CDR3. The germline CDR1 and CDR2 sequences are SQVTM and ANQGSEA. CDR3 sequence: CSVVANYGYTF. The CDR3 bases are TGCAGCGTTGTGGCTAACTATGGCTACACCTTC. Based on the CDR3 plus reference TRBV29-1 and TRBJ1-2, the full variable domain is SAVISQKPSRDICQRGTSLTIQCQVDSQVTMMFWYRQQPGQSLTLIATANQGSEATYESGFVIDKFPISRPNLTFSTLTVSNMSPEDSSIYLCSVVANYGYTFGSGTRLTVV.

The J gene is TRBJ1-5, the V gene TRBV4-2; the D is unclear. From germline, CDR1 is LGHNA and CDR2 YNFKEQ. The CDR3 contains 16 residues. With 3 bases removed from V and 4 bases from J, the gap between germline ends came to 16 bases. CDR3 in amino acids: CASSQGRGQVNQPQHF. Written as DNA, the CDR3 is TGTGCCAGCAGCCAGGGCCGGGGTCAGGTTAATCAGCCCCAGCATTTT.

The genes are TRBV5-1 and TRBJ1-2; 8 bases map to TRBD1. Trimming cost V 2 bases and J 8 bases; bases outside gene matches: 14. The CDR3 is made up of 16 amino acids. Germline loops: CDR1 SGHRS, CDR2 YFSETQ. This CDR3 reads CASSLSPGTTGDGYTF. The CDR3 DNA sequence: TGCGCCAGCAGCTTAAGCCCCGGGACGACAGGGGACGGCTACACCTTC.

The V gene is TRBV6-1, the J gene TRBJ1-5, with D tentatively TRBD1 (5 bases). Trimming pared 9 bases from V and 3 bases from J, leaving 12 bases between. The CDR3 length is 13 residues. The germline CDR1 and CDR2 sequences are MNHNS and SASEGT. The CDR3 sequence: CASFDSNNQPQHF. The CDR3 DNA is TGTGCCAGTTTCGACAGCAACAATCAGCCCCAGCATTTT.

The chain joins TRBV29-1 to TRBJ2-5, with D possibly TRBD2 on 5 matching bases. Germline lookup yields CDR1 SQVTM and CDR2 ANQGSEA. CDR3 size: 12 residues. This chain's CDR3 is CSGGRLQETQYF. The CDR3 nucleotides read TGCAGTGGCGGGCGTCTTCAAGAGACCCAGTACTTC.

For the CDR3, the DNA is TGCGCCAGTTCGACTAGCGGGTTTTCCAATGAGCAGTTCTTC. Amino acids: CASSTSGFSNEQFF. The chain joins TRBV10-2 to TRBJ2-1; 10 bases match TRBD2. Trimming at V came to 9 bases and at J to 6 bases, leaving 8 bases not matched to a gene. In germline, CDR1 is WSHSY, CDR2 SAAADI. This CDR3 has 14 amino acids.

J is TRBJ2-1 and V is TRBV7-8; D call uncertain. CDR1 SGHVS and CDR2 FQNEAQ come from the germline V gene. CDR3 length: 11 residues. Trimming removed 3 bases from V and 10 bases from J, with 7 bases in between. The DNA of the CDR3 is TGTGCCAGCAGCTTCGAAGGGGAGCAGTTCTTC. It codes for CASSFEGEQFF.

The chain links TRBV11-2 to TRBJ2-7; D may be TRBD2 (5 bases). The V gene lost 4 bases and the J gene lost 1 base, with 14 bases spanning the gap. The CDR3 sequence is 15 residues long. Germline V gene sequence: CDR1 SGHAT, CDR2 FQNNGV. The CDR3 region is CASSSLTGSSYEQYF. The CDR3 nucleotides are TGTGCCAGCAGCTCCCTTACGGGGAGTTCCTACGAGCAGTACTTC.

The rearrangement uses TRBV6-1 and TRBJ2-1; 8 nucleotides line up with TRBD2. Germline lookup yields CDR1 MNHNS and CDR2 SASEGT. With V trimmed by 5 bases and J by 7 bases, 7 bases remained unmatched. This CDR3 is 14 amino acids long. CDR3: CASSRTGGINEQFF. CDR3 sequence (DNA): TGTGCCAGCAGTAGAACGGGGGGGATAAATGAGCAGTTCTTC.

This clone was counted a single time. The CDR3 nucleotides read TGCGCCAGCAGCTTGGTGGCTGGAAGCTCCTACGAGCAGTACTTC. Protein product: CASSLVAGSSYEQYF. The chain recombines TRBV5-1 with TRBJ2-7; D is undetermined. In germline, CDR1 is SGHRS, CDR2 YFSETQ. The ends were cut back, 0 bases at V and 0 bases at J, with 10 bases in the middle. CDR3 size: 15 residues.

The chain couples TRBV20-1 to TRBJ1-2, with D maybe TRBD1 (5 bases). There are 11 residues in the CDR3. V lost 7 bases to trimming and J lost 4 bases, with 10 bases between them. CDR1 is DFQATT and CDR2 is SNEGSKA in the germline V gene (reference sequence). Here the CDR3 reads CSVSGGYGYTF. The CDR3 bases are TGCAGTGTGTCTGGGGGCTATGGCTACACCTTC.

As DNA, the CDR3 is TGCGCCAGCAGCCAAGAATCCAGCTACGAGCAGTACTTC. As protein: CASSQESSYEQYF. V gene TRBV4-1 combines with J gene TRBJ2-7; no firm D call. Trimming cost V 0 bases and J 3 bases, with 6 bases left between them. This CDR3 has 13 residues. Per germline, CDR1 MGHRA and CDR2 YSYEKL.

The V call is TRBV7-8, the J call TRBJ1-2; the D is unclear. The CDR3 length is 12 residues. CDR1 and CDR2 from the germline V gene are SGHVS and FQNEAQ. V was trimmed by 1 base and J by 8 bases, leaving 8 bases between them. DNA for the CDR3: TGTGCCAGCAGCTTAGATAGTGTCGGCTACACCTTC. Translation: CASSLDSVGYTF.

The rearrangement uses TRBV7-9 and TRBJ2-7; D is unresolved. The CDR3 extends over 13 amino acids. Deletions cut 3 bases from V and 1 base from J, with 7 bases between. The germline V gene encodes CDR1 SEHNR and CDR2 FQNEAQ (reference sequence). CDR3 nucleotide sequence: TGTGCCAGCAGCTTCAAAGTATCCTACGAGCAGTACTTC. It translates to CASSFKVSYEQYF.

The chain has TRBV6-1 and TRBJ2-3; a weak D match, TRBD1 (6 bases). This CDR3 region has 14 residues. Germline V gene data show CDR1 as MNHNS and CDR2 as SASEGT. V lost 7 bases to trimming and J lost 2 bases, with 13 bases between them. The CDR3 DNA follows: TGTGCCAGCACCCCCGGGACACACACAGATACGCAGTATTTT. It is translated as CASTPGTHTDTQYF.